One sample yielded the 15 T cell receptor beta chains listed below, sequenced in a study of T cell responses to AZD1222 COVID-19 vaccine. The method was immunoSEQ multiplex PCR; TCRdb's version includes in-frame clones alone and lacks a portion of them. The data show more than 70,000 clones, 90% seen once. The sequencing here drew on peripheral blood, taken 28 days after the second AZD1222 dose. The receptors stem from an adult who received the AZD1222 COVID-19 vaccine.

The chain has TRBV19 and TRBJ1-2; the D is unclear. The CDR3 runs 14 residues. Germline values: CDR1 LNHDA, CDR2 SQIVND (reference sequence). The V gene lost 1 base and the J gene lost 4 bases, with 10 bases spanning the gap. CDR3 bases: TGTGCCAGTAGTATAGGTAGGGCAGCCTATGGCTACACCTTC. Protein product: CASSIGRAAYGYTF.

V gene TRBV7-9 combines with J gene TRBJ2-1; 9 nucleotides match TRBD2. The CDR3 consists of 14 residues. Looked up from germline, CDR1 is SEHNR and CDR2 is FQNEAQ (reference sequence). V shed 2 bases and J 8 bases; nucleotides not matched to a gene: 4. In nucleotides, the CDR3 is TGTGCCAGCAGCTTACAGCGGGGGGATCATGAGCAGTTCTTC. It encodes CASSLQRGDHEQFF.

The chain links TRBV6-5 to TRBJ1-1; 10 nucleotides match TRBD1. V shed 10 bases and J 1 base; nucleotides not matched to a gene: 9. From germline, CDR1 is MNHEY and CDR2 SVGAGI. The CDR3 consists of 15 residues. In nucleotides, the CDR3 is TGTGCCACCGCCGGGACAGGGGCCCCGAACACTGAAGCTTTCTTT. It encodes CATAGTGAPNTEAFF.

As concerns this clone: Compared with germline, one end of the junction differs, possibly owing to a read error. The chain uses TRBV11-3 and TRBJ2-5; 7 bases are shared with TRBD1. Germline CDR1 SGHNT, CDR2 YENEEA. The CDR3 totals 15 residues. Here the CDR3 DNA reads TGTGCCAGCAGCTTAGAAGACAGGGCCCAAGGGACCCAGTACTTC. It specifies CASSLEDRAQGTQYF.

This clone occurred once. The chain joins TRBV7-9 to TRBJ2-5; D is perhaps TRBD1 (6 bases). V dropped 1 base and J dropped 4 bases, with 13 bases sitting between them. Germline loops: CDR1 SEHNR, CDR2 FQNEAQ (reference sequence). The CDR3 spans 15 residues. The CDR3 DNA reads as TGTGCCAGCAGCTTAGGGACAGACCCCCGAGAGACCCAGTACTTC. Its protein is CASSLGTDPRETQYF.

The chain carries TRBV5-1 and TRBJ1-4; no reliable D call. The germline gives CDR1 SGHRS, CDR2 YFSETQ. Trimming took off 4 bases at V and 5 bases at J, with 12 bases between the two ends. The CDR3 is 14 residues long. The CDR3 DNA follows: TGCGCCAGCAGCCGGACGGGCAAAAATGAAAAACTGTTTTTT. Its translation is CASSRTGKNEKLFF.

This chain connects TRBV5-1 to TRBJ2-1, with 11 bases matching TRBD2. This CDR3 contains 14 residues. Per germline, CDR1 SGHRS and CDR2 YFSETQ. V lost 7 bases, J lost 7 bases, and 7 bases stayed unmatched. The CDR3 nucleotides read TGCGCCAGCGGAGGGCTAGCGGGAGGAAATGAGCAGTTCTTC. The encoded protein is CASGGLAGGNEQFF.

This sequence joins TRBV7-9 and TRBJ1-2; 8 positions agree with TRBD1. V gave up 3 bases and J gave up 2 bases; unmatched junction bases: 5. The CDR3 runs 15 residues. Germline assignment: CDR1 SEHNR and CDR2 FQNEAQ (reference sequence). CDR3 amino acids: CASSFGQGQNYGYTF. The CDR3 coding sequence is TGTGCCAGCAGCTTTGGACAGGGTCAGAACTATGGCTACACCTTC. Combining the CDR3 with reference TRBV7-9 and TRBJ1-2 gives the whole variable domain DTGVSQNPRHKITKRGQNVTFRCDPISEHNRLYWYRQTLGQGPEFLTYFQNEAQLEKSRLLSDRFSAERPKGSFSTLEIQRTEQGDSAMYLCASSFGQGQNYGYTFGSGTRLTVV.

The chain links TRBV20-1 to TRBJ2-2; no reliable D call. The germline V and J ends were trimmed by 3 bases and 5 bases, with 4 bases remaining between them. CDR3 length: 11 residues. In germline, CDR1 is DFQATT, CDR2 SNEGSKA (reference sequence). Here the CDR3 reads CSARGTGELFF. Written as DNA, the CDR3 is TGCAGTGCTAGGGGGACCGGGGAGCTGTTTTTT.

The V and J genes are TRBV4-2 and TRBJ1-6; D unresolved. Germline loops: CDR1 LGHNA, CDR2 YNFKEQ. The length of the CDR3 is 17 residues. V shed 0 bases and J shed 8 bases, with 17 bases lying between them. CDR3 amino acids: CASSQDQREVNYSPLHF. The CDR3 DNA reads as TGTGCCAGCAGCCAAGATCAAAGGGAAGTAAATTATTCACCCCTCCACTTT.

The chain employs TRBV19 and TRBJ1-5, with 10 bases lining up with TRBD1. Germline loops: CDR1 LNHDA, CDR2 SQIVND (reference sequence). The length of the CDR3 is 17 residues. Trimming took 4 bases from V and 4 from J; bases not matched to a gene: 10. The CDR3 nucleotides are TGTGCCAGTAGTACGACAGGGGGCGTAAAGAGAAATCAGCCCCAGCATTTT. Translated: CASSTTGGVKRNQPQHF.

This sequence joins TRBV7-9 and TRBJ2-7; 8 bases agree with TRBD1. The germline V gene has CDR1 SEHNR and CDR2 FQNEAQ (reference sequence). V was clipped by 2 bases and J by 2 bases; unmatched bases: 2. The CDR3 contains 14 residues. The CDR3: CASSLRGQAYEQYF. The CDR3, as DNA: TGTGCCAGCAGCTTAAGGGGACAGGCCTACGAGCAGTACTTC.

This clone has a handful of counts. CDR3: CASSRGQGALNEQFF. DNA of the CDR3: TGCGCCAGCAGCCGAGGACAGGGGGCCCTCAATGAGCAGTTCTTC. V is TRBV4-1 and J is TRBJ2-1, with 11 bases lining up with TRBD1. The ends lost 4 bases at V and 6 bases at J; junction bases unmatched: 5. Germline CDR1 is MGHRA and CDR2 is YSYEKL. The CDR3 length is 15 residues.

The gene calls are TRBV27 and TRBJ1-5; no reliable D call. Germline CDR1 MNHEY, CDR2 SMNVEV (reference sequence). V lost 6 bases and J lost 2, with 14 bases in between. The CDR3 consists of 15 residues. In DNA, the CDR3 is TGTGCCAGCAGCCGACACCCGGCGGGCAATCAGCCCCAGCATTTT. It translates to CASSRHPAGNQPQHF.

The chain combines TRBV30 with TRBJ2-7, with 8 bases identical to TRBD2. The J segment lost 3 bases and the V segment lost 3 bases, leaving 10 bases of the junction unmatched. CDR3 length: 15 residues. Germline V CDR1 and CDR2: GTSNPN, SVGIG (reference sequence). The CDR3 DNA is TGTGCCTGGAGCCCCGGGGGGGGGAAGAACTACGAGCAGTACTTC. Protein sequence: CAWSPGGGKNYEQYF.